Sequencing of this TCR beta chain was carried out in a study of shared clonotypes between healthy human individuals. Profiling relied on immunoSEQ multiplex PCR, and the TCRdb table lists in-frame clones only, not all of them. The sample yields approximately 500,000 clones, more than 75% seen once. Study outcomes and limitations: Limitation of the genetic and exposure-history diversity represented came from the few donors.

The CDR3 is made up of 18 amino acids. The trim removed 8 bases at V and 0 bases at J, leaving 11 bases unmatched. Germline loops: CDR1 MGHDK, CDR2 SYGVNS. As for this clone: Its antigen is as yet unknown.

This chain uses TRBV25-1 with TRBJ2-1; 12 bases are shared with TRBD2. The sequenced sample was PBMCs. The TCR comes from a middle-aged woman in good health. Some clones in this sample may be carry-over from other donors' samples. CDR3 region: CASGGGTSGPRSYNEQFF. As DNA, the CDR3 is TGTGCCAGCGGTGGGGGGACTAGCGGGCCCCGCTCCTACAATGAGCAGTTCTTC.